A single sample is the source of the 12 T cell receptor beta chains below, sequenced in a study of T-cell reconstitution after alpha-beta-depleted transplantation in children (TCRdb year 2016). Taken with the paper, the label for treatment or condition translates to: allogeneic hematopoietic cell transplantation with graft depleted of TCRalphabeta T cells and CD19 B cells. Libraries were prepared through PCR. The instrument given in TCRdb is Illumina HiSeq 2500. TCR library preparation used molecular barcoding, with unique molecular identifiers applied to normalize quantification of the TCRbeta repertoire. TCRdb reprocessed the public reads (quality trimming at Q25 with fastp, clone calling with MiXCR) and kept in-frame beta chains. CDR3 protein sequences are deduplicated, and each keeps its most common genes and DNA. Here the sample has approximately 190,000 distinct CDR3 sequences; approximately 8.4% occur a single time. The top ten constitute under 40% of the sample.

This specimen was PBMCs, mostly from graft donor cells, taken 360 days after TCRalphabeta/CD19-depleted stem cell transplant. The source of these receptors is a male patient under 10 years old who had a stem cell transplant for acute myeloid leukemia, so the T cells may come from the graft donor.

CDR3 in DNA: TGTGCCAGCAGCCGGGTCCGGGACAGGGGTGAAGGCTACACCTTC. As protein: CASSRVRDRGEGYTF. V and J are TRBV5-6 and TRBJ1-2; 10 bases are shared with TRBD1. Germline CDR1 SGHDT, CDR2 YYEEEE. Trimming removed 4 bases from V and 8 bases from J; junction bases left unmatched: 11. The CDR3 spans 15 residues. The full variable domain, its missing parts supplied by reference TRBV5-6 and TRBJ1-2, is DAGVTQSPTHLIKTRGQQVTLRCSPKSGHDTVSWYQQALGQGPQFIFQYYEEEERQRGNFPDRFSGHQFPNYSSELNVNALLLGDSALYLCASSRVRDRGEGYTFGSGTRLTVV.

This clonotype was seen at least ten times. In DNA form, the CDR3 reads TGTGCCAGCACATACTCTGGGGCCAACGTCCTGACTTTC. Encoded protein: CASTYSGANVLTF. V gene TRBV12-3 or TRBV12-4 combines with J gene TRBJ2-6; D unresolved. V shed 7 bases and J shed 0 bases, with 4 bases lying between them. The CDR3 loop spans 13 amino acids.

The J gene is TRBJ2-1, the V gene TRBV28, with a possible D match to TRBD1 (6 bases). This CDR3 region has 13 residues. V was trimmed by 6 bases and J by 6 bases, leaving 12 bases between them. Germline CDR1 and CDR2: MDHEN and SYDVKM. The CDR3 protein is CASRRQDFNEQFF. CDR3 coding DNA: TGTGCCAGCAGGAGACAGGATTTCAATGAGCAGTTCTTC.

V usage is TRBV25-1 and J usage is TRBJ2-7; D gene ambiguous. Trimming left V 1 base short and J 3 bases short, with 4 bases between. This CDR3 has 12 amino acids. Germline-derived CDR1 and CDR2 are MGHDK and SYGVNS. The CDR3 sequence: CASSELDYEQYF. For the CDR3, the DNA is TGTGCCAGCAGTGAATTGGACTACGAGCAGTACTTC.

This clonotype was detected only a few times. V is TRBV12-3 or TRBV12-4 and J is TRBJ1-5, with D maybe TRBD1 (6 bases). The germline V and J ends were trimmed by 5 bases and 0 bases, with 11 bases remaining between them. The CDR3 is made up of 15 amino acids. CDR3 sequence: CASSPQGSSNQPQHF. Written as DNA, the CDR3 is TGTGCCAGCAGTCCCCAGGGGAGTAGCAATCAGCCCCAGCATTTT.

The chain joins TRBV5-6 to TRBJ2-3; 7 bases agree with TRBD2. The CDR3 is 14 amino acids. The germline CDR1 and CDR2 sequences are SGHDT and YYEEEE. Trimming took 0 bases from V and 7 from J; bases not matched to a gene: 5. This CDR3 is CASSLGTRGNTQYF. DNA for the CDR3: TGTGCCAGCAGCTTGGGGACTAGGGGTAATACGCAGTATTTT.

The CDR3 sequence: CASSPLTGTQEREQYF. The CDR3 coding sequence is TGCGCCAGCAGCCCACTGACCGGGACCCAAGAGAGGGAGCAGTACTTC. V and J are TRBV5-1 and TRBJ2-7; tentatively, D is TRBD1 or TRBD2 (5 bases each). V lost 4 bases, J lost 7 bases, and 24 bases lay in between. The CDR3 has 16 amino acids. From germline, CDR1 is SGHRS and CDR2 YFSETQ.

This clonotype was observed at least ten times. The V call is TRBV28, the J call TRBJ2-2; 9 bases line up with TRBD2. Germline V CDR1 and CDR2: MDHEN, SYDVKM. The V segment lost 6 bases and the J segment 7 bases; nucleotides outside the gene matches: 6. This CDR3 has 14 residues. This chain's CDR3 is CASRDSGSHGELFF. The CDR3 nucleotides read TGTGCCAGCAGGGATAGCGGGAGCCACGGGGAGCTGTTTTTT.

The V call is TRBV7-2, the J call TRBJ2-5, with 10 nucleotides matching TRBD1. Germline V lookup: CDR1 SGHTA, CDR2 FQGNSA. V was pared by 2 bases and J by 5 bases, with 2 bases of the junction left unmatched. The CDR3 consists of 14 residues. CDR3 coding DNA: TGTGCCAGCAGCTTACAGACAGGGGGCGAGACCCAGTACTTC. Protein: CASSLQTGGETQYF.

The chain joins TRBV6-5 to TRBJ2-7, with D possibly called TRBD1 or TRBD2 (5 bases each). Trimming left V 6 bases short and J 4 bases short, with 16 bases between. The CDR3 extends over 14 amino acids. Germline values: CDR1 MNHEY, CDR2 SVGAGI. The CDR3 DNA sequence: TGTGCCAGCAGGTACCCAGGGACGCATTACGAGCAGTACTTC. Translated, it gives CASRYPGTHYEQYF.

This clonotype was picked up many times. The chain joins TRBV5-1 to TRBJ2-3, with TRBD2 identical over 11 bases. Germline lookup yields CDR1 SGHRS and CDR2 YFSETQ. The CDR3 length is 15 residues. With 1 base clipped from V and 4 bases from J, the junction kept 2 bases outside the gene matches. Here the CDR3 DNA reads TGCGCCAGCAGCTTGACTAGCGGGAGACCAGATACGCAGTATTTT. As protein: CASSLTSGRPDTQYF.

The chain is built from TRBV5-1 and TRBJ1-2, with D uncertain. V gave up 3 bases and J gave up 2 bases, with 8 bases separating them. The CDR3 runs 13 residues. CDR1 and CDR2 (germline): SGHRS, YFSETQ. The CDR3 sequence: CASSSARNYGYTF. CDR3 sequence (DNA): TGCGCCAGCAGCTCCGCACGGAACTATGGCTACACCTTC.